This T cell receptor beta chain was profiled in a study of T cell responses to AZD1222 COVID-19 vaccine (dated by TCRdb to the early 2020s). About the full investigation: AZD1222 recipients with second doses at about 4 weeks or about 12 weeks were pooled, because spike-specific TCR depth and breadth did not differ between schedules. TCR sequencing covered roughly 230 trial participants: 207 given two doses of AZD1222 and about 26 given two doses of MenACWY control vaccine. Trial participants were enrolled by age into subgroups of 18-55, 56-69 and 70-plus years, and 148, 28 and 57 TCR-sequenced participants, respectively, were included in these subgroups. Here is what the overall study found, with its caveats: Participants were mostly white British and included more females than males, and it was suggested by the authors that clonal diversity may have been underestimated. Spike-specific TCR breadth and depth rose significantly after two AZD1222 doses compared with day 0 and with MenACWY recipients. The vaccine-associated CD4 TCRs covered the entire spike protein, and the dominant responses fell in regions 160-218 and 743-854. No day 14 peak-response samples were available, so repertoires were characterized only after the peak T cell response. The 56-69-year group was small, and its depth increase did not reach significance, likely because of low power. Nearly half of unique spike-specific TCRs reportedly recognized epitopes outside regions mutated in the B.1.351 and B.1.1.7 variants. Conclusions about previously exposed vaccinees are limited, since just six or seven AZD1222 recipients were seropositive for SARS-CoV-2 at baseline.

The time point label, read with the paper, signifies: baseline before first vaccination. Samples from vaccinated people were obtained from the UK trials COV001 and COV002, which included a single-blind randomized controlled phase 2/3 trial of AZD1222 (ChAdOx1 nCoV-19) in healthy adults. For TCRbeta chain sequencing, PBMC samples were collected from trial participants at day 0 and at day 28 after the second dose. From the cysteine through the phenylalanine, the CDR3 covers 10 amino acids. The retained sequence is limited to the CDR3, 30 bases, with the frame set at the first base. V is cut by 4 bases and J by 8 bases, and the space between the germline ends is 8 bases. The CDR1 and CDR2 encoded by the germline V gene (reference sequence) are DFQATT and SNEGSKA. The CDR3 regions of human TCRbeta chains were analyzed by immunosequencing. Processing in the source paper ran as follows. TCRs in the repertoires were compared against a reference library of SARS-CoV-2-specific TCRs that had been generated with the MIRA antigen-specificity platform. Breadth was defined as the fraction of unique TCRs that were SARS-CoV-2-associated. Depth was defined as the fraction of total T cells that were SARS-CoV-2-associated. Using the MIRA data, each spike-specific TCR was assigned both to the spike region to which the TCR was reactive and to a CD4 or CD8 class. Log10-transformed breadth and depth values were compared by one-way ANOVA with Sidak's multiple comparisons tests. What TCRdb holds here is the immuneACCESS table cut down to in-frame rearrangements. Part of the clones is not present; checked against another copy, under half of the missing clones reflect an unresolved V gene, and the others are unexplained. V and J calls and clone size are those listed in that table; D and trimming were worked out from the DNA. The sample table lists more than 95,000 clones, over 80% of them with a count of one. Together, the top ten hold around 9% of the sample.

A word on this clone: What this receptor recognizes is not known. Qualities for individual bases were not recorded, and no much larger clone is one base off.

This sequence originates from an adult in good health. The sequencing here drew on peripheral blood, taken on day 0 of AZD1222 vaccination. The V gene is TRBV20-1 and the J gene is TRBJ1-2; the D gene cannot be resolved reliably. At the DNA level, the sequence is TGCAGTGCTACACAGAGCGGCTACACCTTC. The translation is CSATQSGYTF.